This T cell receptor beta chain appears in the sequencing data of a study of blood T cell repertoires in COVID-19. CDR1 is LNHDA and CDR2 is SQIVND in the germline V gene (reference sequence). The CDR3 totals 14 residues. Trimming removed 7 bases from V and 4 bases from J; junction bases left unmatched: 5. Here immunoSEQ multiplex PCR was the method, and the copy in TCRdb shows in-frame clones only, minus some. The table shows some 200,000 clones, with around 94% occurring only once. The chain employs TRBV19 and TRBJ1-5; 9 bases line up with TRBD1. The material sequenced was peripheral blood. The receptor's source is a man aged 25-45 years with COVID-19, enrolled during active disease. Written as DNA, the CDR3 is TGTGCCAGTAAGGGAGGACAGGGGAATCAGCCCCAGCATTTT. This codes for CASKGGQGNQPQHF.